The next 2 T cell receptor beta chains were all read from a single sample in a study of CD8+ T cells in alopecia areata. Extraction of RNA preceded its reverse transcription into cDNA, which served as the sequencing template. Generated by immunoSEQ multiplex PCR, the TCRdb table keeps only in-frame clones and is missing some. This table holds around 200,000 clones, over 55% found once. The starting material was CD4+ T cells sorted from blood, obtained at week 0. The receptors derive from a human donor with alopecia areata.

The CDR3 spells CASTRGRVADTQYF. The CDR3 DNA follows: TGTGCCAGCACCCGCGGTAGAGTGGCAGATACGCAGTATTTT. The rearrangement joins TRBV7-2 to TRBJ2-3; D is unclear. Germline V CDR1 and CDR2: SGHTA, FQGNSA. The CDR3 consists of 14 residues. V dropped 7 bases and J dropped 4 bases, with 15 bases sitting between them.

The chain recombines TRBV30 with TRBJ2-2; D is unclear. The CDR3 covers 13 residues. Deletions cut 3 bases from V and 6 bases from J, with 11 bases between. Germline V gene lookup returns CDR1 GTSNPN and CDR2 SVGIG (reference sequence). CDR3 nucleotides: TGTGCCTGGAGGGTAATATCGTCCGGGGAGCTGTTTTTT. Residues: CAWRVISSGELFF.